The sequence of this TCR beta chain was determined in a study of blood T cell repertoires in COVID-19. Study as a whole: T cells, B-cell-depleted T cells, or PBMCs provided the cDNA or gDNA that served as material.

This clone was picked up one time. Authors' methods: Amplification from reference gene primers served as the basis for estimated nucleated cell counts. TCRdb's copy holds only in-frame clones and misses some; the assay was immunoSEQ multiplex PCR. V and J calls and clone size are given by that table; D and trimming were obtained from the DNA. The data contain about 59,000 clones, about 90% of them singletons. CDR3 size: 12 residues. Trimming cost V 3 bases and J 3 bases, with 5 bases left between them. V is TRBV12-3 or TRBV12-4 and J is TRBJ1-2; no firm D call. The sample comprised peripheral blood. The TCR originated in a man in his 60s with active or convalescent COVID-19. The chain's CDR3 is CASSFSDYGYTF. The CDR3 DNA sequence: TGTGCCAGCAGTTTTAGTGACTATGGCTACACCTTC.